The 22 T cell receptor beta chains presented below share a single source sample, sequenced in a study of T cell responses to AZD1222 COVID-19 vaccine. Clones were read by immunoSEQ multiplex PCR, and TCRdb kept only the in-frame ones, dropping some. The sample shows 100,000 to 150,000 clones, around 82% of them seen only once. The material was peripheral blood, obtained on day 0 of AZD1222 vaccination. The source of these receptors is an adult in good health.

The V gene is TRBV4-2, the J gene TRBJ2-7; 8 nucleotides match TRBD1. The length of the CDR3 is 15 residues. Germline V gene data show CDR1 as LGHNA and CDR2 as YNFKEQ. Trimming took 0 bases from V and 3 from J; bases not matched to a gene: 4. Here the CDR3 reads CASSQETGAYYEQYF. The CDR3, as DNA: TGTGCCAGCAGCCAAGAGACAGGGGCTTACTACGAGCAGTACTTC.

The V gene is TRBV5-6, the J gene TRBJ2-7, with TRBD1 identical over 8 bases. Unmatched junction bases numbered 5, after V lost 4 bases and J lost 2 bases. CDR1 is SGHDT and CDR2 is YYEEEE in the germline V gene. CDR3 length equals 14 residues. The CDR3 loop reads CASSTGQAAYEQYF. The DNA of the CDR3 is TGTGCCAGCAGCACGGGACAGGCCGCCTACGAGCAGTACTTC.

The chain employs TRBV6-5 and TRBJ2-7, with 11 bases aligning to TRBD1. Trimming at V came to 4 bases and at J to 3 bases, leaving 5 bases not matched to a gene. The CDR3 sequence is 15 residues long. Germline V gene data show CDR1 as MNHEY and CDR2 as SVGAGI. The CDR3 DNA reads TGTGCCAGCAGTTCGTCCGGGACAGGGGGCTACGAGCAGTACTTC. Its protein product is CASSSSGTGGYEQYF.

There are a few counts of this clone. Other nucleotide sequences in the sample specify the same CDR3. The V gene is TRBV24-1, the J gene TRBJ1-2; possible D gene TRBD1, 5 bases. The CDR3 consists of 13 residues. Trimming pared 5 bases from V and 9 bases from J, leaving 15 bases between. Germline V gives CDR1 KGHDR, CDR2 SFDVKD. In DNA form, the CDR3 reads TGTGCCACCAGTGCGGGGGAGGGGATGAGCTACACCTTC. Translated, it gives CATSAGEGMSYTF.

This rearrangement joins TRBV14 to TRBJ2-1, with D unresolved. CDR3 size: 12 residues. V lost 3 bases, J lost 7 bases, and 7 bases lay in between. Germline V gene data show CDR1 as SGHDN and CDR2 as FVKESK. The CDR3, as DNA: TGTGCCAGCAGCCATGTCGATAATGAGCAGTTCTTC. Protein sequence: CASSHVDNEQFF. Supplemented by reference TRBV14 and TRBJ2-1, the full variable domain reads EAGVTQFPSHSVIEKGQTVTLRCDPISGHDNLYWYRRVMGKEIKFLLHFVKESKQDESGMPNNRFLAERTGGTYSTLKVQPAELEDSGVYFCASSHVDNEQFFGPGTRLTVL.

The rearrangement joins TRBV14 to TRBJ1-1, with D uncertain. This CDR3 is 12 amino acids long. Germline CDR1 is SGHDN and CDR2 is FVKESK. V was cut by 4 bases and J by 2 bases, with 5 bases left in between. The CDR3 loop is CASSLYNTEAFF. DNA for the CDR3: TGTGCCAGCAGCCTGTACAACACTGAAGCTTTCTTT. The entire variable domain, with the rest obtained from reference TRBV14 and TRBJ1-1, is as follows: EAGVTQFPSHSVIEKGQTVTLRCDPISGHDNLYWYRRVMGKEIKFLLHFVKESKQDESGMPNNRFLAERTGGTYSTLKVQPAELEDSGVYFCASSLYNTEAFFGQGTRLTVV.

The rearrangement joins TRBV6-5 to TRBJ2-7; TRBD2 is a possible D gene (6 bases). The CDR3 loop spans 14 amino acids. Germline V gene sequence: CDR1 MNHEY, CDR2 SVGAGI. V lost 6 bases and J lost 3, with 15 bases in between. CDR3 residues: CASRGRDFYYEQYF. CDR3 sequence (DNA): TGTGCCAGCAGGGGCCGGGACTTCTACTACGAGCAGTACTTC.

The chain has TRBV5-6 and TRBJ2-7; D unresolved. The germline V gene has CDR1 SGHDT and CDR2 YYEEEE. V was pared by 0 bases and J by 3 bases, with 7 bases between. The CDR3 has 13 amino acids. The CDR3 nucleotides read TGTGCCAGCAGCTTGGGGGCTAGCTACGAGCAGTACTTC. Its protein is CASSLGASYEQYF. Full variable domain (missing parts from reference TRBV5-6 and TRBJ2-7): DAGVTQSPTHLIKTRGQQVTLRCSPKSGHDTVSWYQQALGQGPQFIFQYYEEEERQRGNFPDRFSGHQFPNYSSELNVNALLLGDSALYLCASSLGASYEQYFGPGTRLTVT.

This clone appeared a few times. CDR3 nucleotides: TGTGCCAGCAGCAAAGAAAGGAAACTAGCGGGGGTTATGAACACCGGGGAGCTGTTTTTT. This sequence encodes CASSKERKLAGVMNTGELFF. V and J are TRBV21-1 and TRBJ2-2; TRBD2 is taken as the D call from the table, unchecked against the DNA. TRBV21-1 is deemed a pseudogene. There are 20 residues in the CDR3.

This clone was observed a handful of times. The chain recombines TRBV11-2 with TRBJ1-6; possibly TRBD1 for D (5 bases). Germline assignment: CDR1 SGHAT and CDR2 FQNNGV. The length of the CDR3 is 15 residues. With 2 bases removed from V and 10 bases from J, the gap between germline ends came to 15 bases. The CDR3: CASSLIFGQGSPLHF. CDR3 nucleotides: TGTGCCAGCAGCTTAATTTTCGGCCAGGGCTCACCCCTCCACTTT.

This clone was counted a few times. In DNA form, the CDR3 reads TGTGCCAGCAGTTCAGTAAACTCCTACGAGCAGTACTTC. Translating gives CASSSVNSYEQYF. This chain connects TRBV6-5 to TRBJ2-7; D gene unclear. V lost 4 bases and J lost 0, with 7 bases in between. Germline lookup yields CDR1 MNHEY and CDR2 SVGAGI. The CDR3 sequence is 13 residues long.

The rearrangement links TRBV29-1 to TRBJ2-5, with 10 bases fitting TRBD2. This CDR3 contains 14 residues. The junction had 8 bases not matched to a gene; V was cut back by 6 bases and J by 4 bases. Germline CDR1 reads SQVTM; CDR2 reads ANQGSEA. CDR3: CSVGSGGTGETQYF. In nucleotides, the CDR3 is TGCAGCGTCGGTAGCGGGGGGACTGGAGAGACCCAGTACTTC.

The chain uses TRBV9 and TRBJ2-3, with a possible D match to TRBD2 (5 bases). The CDR3 runs 13 residues. Per the germline V gene, CDR1 is SGDLS and CDR2 is YYNGEE. The V gene lost 0 bases and the J gene lost 6 bases, with 8 bases spanning the gap. The CDR3 protein is CASSVVPGDTQYF. The CDR3 coding sequence is TGTGCCAGCAGCGTAGTACCGGGGGATACGCAGTATTTT.

This clone appeared a single time. The rearrangement joins TRBV3-1 (or the pseudogene TRBV3-2) to TRBJ1-1; D is ambiguous. This CDR3 has 14 residues. In germline, CDR1 is LGHDT, CDR2 YNNKEL (reference sequence). V dropped 0 bases and J dropped 3 bases, with 8 bases sitting between them. The DNA for the CDR3 is TGTGCCAGCAGCCAAGATAGGGCGCACACTGAAGCTTTCTTT. This sequence encodes CASSQDRAHTEAFF.

This chain connects TRBV28 to TRBJ2-1; the D is unclear. Germline lookup yields CDR1 MDHEN and CDR2 SYDVKM. This CDR3 is 14 amino acids long. The germline V and J ends were trimmed by 4 bases and 3 bases, with 10 bases remaining between them. The CDR3 sequence is CASSSRSVYNEQFF. The DNA of the CDR3 is TGTGCCAGCAGTTCCCGGTCGGTCTACAATGAGCAGTTCTTC. Together with reference TRBV28 and TRBJ2-1, the CDR3 gives the full variable domain: DVKVTQSSRYLVKRTGEKVFLECVQDMDHENMFWYRQDPGLGLRLIYFSYDVKMKEKGDIPEGYSVSREKKERFSLILESASTNQTSMYLCASSSRSVYNEQFFGPGTRLTVL.

This clone has just a few counts. The V and J genes are TRBV6-5 and TRBJ2-1; a weak D match, TRBD1 (5 bases). Germline CDR1 is MNHEY and CDR2 is SVGAGI. V was trimmed by 4 bases and J by 5 bases, leaving 12 bases between them. CDR3 length equals 14 residues. CDR3 residues: CASSLGPLDNEQFF. The CDR3 coding sequence is TGTGCCAGCAGTTTGGGGCCCCTCGACAATGAGCAGTTCTTC.

The chain carries TRBV3-1 (or the pseudogene TRBV3-2) and TRBJ2-3; D uncertain. The V end lost 4 bases, the J end lost 2 bases, and 16 bases lay between the germline ends. The germline gives CDR1 LGHDT, CDR2 YNNKEL (reference sequence). The CDR3 consists of 16 residues. This CDR3 is CASSPLGELATDTQYF. The CDR3 DNA follows: TGTGCCAGCAGCCCACTTGGTGAGCTGGCCACAGATACGCAGTATTTT.

This clone has a single count. CDR3 in DNA: TGCAGCGTTGTCCCGGGTAACACTGAAGCTTTCTTT. This encodes CSVVPGNTEAFF. This chain uses TRBV29-1 with TRBJ1-1; D remains ambiguous. Germline CDR1 reads SQVTM; CDR2 reads ANQGSEA. V dropped 4 bases and J dropped 2 bases, with 8 bases sitting between them. The CDR3 totals 12 residues.

The chain joins TRBV9 to TRBJ1-1; unclear D gene. Trimming removed 3 bases from V and 4 bases from J, with 10 bases in between. The CDR3 runs 13 residues. Germline CDR1 and CDR2: SGDLS and YYNGEE. The DNA for the CDR3 is TGTGCCAGCAGCGCCAGAGTGGGCACTGAAGCTTTCTTT. It translates to CASSARVGTEAFF.

CDR3 amino acids: CASSKPGTPYNEQFF. CDR3 DNA sequence: TGTGCCAGCAGCAAACCCGGGACACCCTACAATGAGCAGTTCTTC. V is TRBV6-5 and J is TRBJ2-1, with a possible D match to TRBD1 (6 bases). V dropped 6 bases and J dropped 2 bases, with 14 bases sitting between them. The CDR3 is made up of 15 amino acids. The germline CDR1 and CDR2 sequences are MNHEY and SVGAGI.

This chain links TRBV19 with TRBJ2-7, with no clear D. The V end lost 0 bases, the J end lost 4 bases, and 4 bases lay between the germline ends. Germline CDR1 LNHDA, CDR2 SQIVND (reference sequence). The CDR3 length is 12 residues. For the CDR3, the DNA is TGTGCCAGTAGTATAGATCCATACGAGCAGTACTTC. Protein product: CASSIDPYEQYF.

The chain recombines TRBV25-1 with TRBJ2-5; TRBD2 matches 11 bases. Trimming cost V 5 bases and J 5 bases; bases outside gene matches: 7. CDR1 is MGHDK, CDR2 SYGVNS, per germline. The CDR3 extends over 15 amino acids. The CDR3 is CASSPQTSGVETQYF. The CDR3 region has the DNA TGTGCCAGCAGTCCGCAGACTAGCGGGGTGGAGACCCAGTACTTC.